This T cell receptor (beta chain) emerged from a study of post-analysis software for immune sequencing data. Study-wide background: Relapsing-remitting, secondary progressive and progressive-relapsing multiple sclerosis courses were included.

In its sample, this clonotype was seen a few times. What it binds is unknown. Each TCR beta cDNA library carried unique molecular identifiers. There were roughly 0.95 to 11 million T cells, and some 500,000 cDNA molecules came from them. TCRdb used MiXCR to reprocess the PCR reads, holding one entry per CDR3 protein. Of more than 500,000 distinct CDR3 sequences in the sample, about a third were seen once. CDR3 length: 13 residues. The germline CDR1 and CDR2 sequences are LGHDT and YNNKEL (reference sequence). The V and J ends lost 1 base and 4 bases respectively, with 7 bases between them. Study results and caveats: Strong co-clustering by F measure was evident for samples that had been prepared in the same batch. TRBV segments more frequent in patients than in controls numbered five and included TRBV5-6, TRBV5-1 and TRBV20-1. Patients with multiple sclerosis recorded significantly lower normalized Chao1 diversity than controls, the study found.

The rearrangement uses TRBV3-1 and TRBJ2-5; D ambiguous. This receptor was identified in a girl under 18 with multiple sclerosis. Sequencing was done on a sample of blood. The CDR3 sequence: CASSQAGPETQYF. The DNA of the CDR3 is TGTGCCAGCAGCCAAGCCGGACCAGAGACCCAGTACTTC.